This T cell receptor beta chain was recorded in a study of graft-versus-host responses after intestinal transplantation. About the research overall: Multivisceral, liver-intestinal, or isolated intestinal transplants were given to recipients. After anti-thymocyte globulin induction, recipients took tacrolimus and steroids for approximately three years. Study findings and constraints: Association was observed between peak circulating GvH clone levels and early post-transplant HvG declines. Recipient-marrow GvH clones were detected, some having first appeared in ileum or blood.

The CDR3 extends over 16 amino acids. Trimming shortened V by 2 bases and J by 7 bases, and 20 bases separated the two germline ends. The V gene's germline CDR1 is MGHRA and CDR2 YSYEKL. Profiled with immunoSEQ multiplex PCR; TCRdb holds only in-frame clones, not every one. Among 35,000 to 50,000 clones, about 93% were seen once, and the ten largest hold 20% to 25%. For this clone: Antigen: not known.

The source of this sequence is a human donor who was the organ donor for an intestinal transplant. Sequencing used unstimulated CD8+ T cells sorted from spleen or lymph node cells, obtained before transplant. V and J are TRBV4-1 and TRBJ1-2; no clear D. CDR3 amino acids: CASSQSPIGRSGGYTF. The CDR3 nucleotides are TGCGCCAGCAGCCAATCCCCAATAGGACGGTCCGGTGGCTACACCTTC.